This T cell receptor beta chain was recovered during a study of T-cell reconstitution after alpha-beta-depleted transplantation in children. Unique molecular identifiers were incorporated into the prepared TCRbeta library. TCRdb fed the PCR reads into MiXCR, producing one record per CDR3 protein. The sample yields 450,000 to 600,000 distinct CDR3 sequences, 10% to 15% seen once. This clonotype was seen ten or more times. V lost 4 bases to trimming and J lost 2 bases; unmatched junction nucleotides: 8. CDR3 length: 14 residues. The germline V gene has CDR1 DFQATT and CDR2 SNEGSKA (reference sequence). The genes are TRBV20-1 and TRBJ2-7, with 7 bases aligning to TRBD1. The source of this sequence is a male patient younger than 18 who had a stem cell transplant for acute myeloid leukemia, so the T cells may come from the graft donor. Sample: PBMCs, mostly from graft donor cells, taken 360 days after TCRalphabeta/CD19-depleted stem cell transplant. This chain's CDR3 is CSATPDRVTYEQYF. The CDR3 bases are TGCAGTGCTACCCCCGACAGGGTTACCTACGAGCAGTACTTC.